This entry describes one T cell receptor beta chain. Its antigen is unknown. No base quality information exists; no much larger clone differs at one position. TCRbeta CDR3 regions were amplified from genomic DNA by means of the immunoSEQ Assay, a bias-controlled multiplex PCR. In the original analysis: Nucleated cell counts per sample were estimated from amplification of reference gene primers within the assay. To quantify the absolute abundance of each unique TCRbeta CDR3 rearrangement, sequence reads were collapsed and filtered. For each sample, productive Simpson clonality was calculated as the square root of Simpson's diversity index across productive rearrangements. TCRdb retrieved this table from immuneACCESS and kept in-frame rearrangements only. Not all clones are present; in checked studies, unresolved V genes account for under half, and no reason is known for the remainder. Clone size and the V and J calls come from that table; the DNA yielded D and trimming. Across this sample there are about 140,000 clones, with approximately 80% seen only once. The ten most abundant clones make up 1.6% of the sample.

Collaborating institutions collected whole blood in K2EDTA tubes following their own protocols. Collaborator samples were shipped for TCRbeta analysis as frozen whole blood, isolated PBMCs, or DNA extracted from either sample type. The data derive from a study of blood T cell repertoires in COVID-19 (TCRdb year 2020). Looking at the study overall: Collaborator samples came from the United States, Italy and Spain and covered acute and convalescent phases of COVID-19. Deeply sampled blood TCRbeta repertoires from subjects exposed to, actively infected with, or recovered from COVID-19 were included in the dataset. Samples were obtained from the ongoing ImmuneRACE study (first 160 participants) and from 1,254 subjects provided by 6 global collaborators. The material from the prospective study consisted of cDNA or gDNA derived from T cells, B-cell-depleted T cells, or PBMCs. Where HLA class I and class II types were available, the types were taken from metadata supplied by the sample provider, not from assay-based typing. The repertoires were made available in a free public database intended to serve as a resource for research on the immune response to SARS-CoV-2. Sample metadata almost always included a de-identified subject ID, COVID-19 status, age in years and sex. What the authors observed across the whole study: The amount of clinical and demographic metadata varied by source and participant and was provided uncurated.

Per the germline V gene (reference sequence), SEHNR is the CDR1 and FQNEAQ is the CDR2. The CDR3 holds 15 amino acids from the cysteine to the phenylalanine. CDR3 DNA only is kept here, 45 bases in frame from base 1. Relative to germline, V is missing 7 bases and J is missing 2 bases, with 10 bases of the junction outside any gene match. The receptor comes from a human donor in a cohort sampled during active COVID-19. The rearrangement combines TRBV7-9 with TRBJ2-5, and TRBD1 matches 7 of the central bases. Sequencing was carried out using peripheral blood. In nucleotides, the sequence is TGTGCCAGCACTACCTGGGGGACAGAACAAGAGACCCAGTACTTC. This encodes CASTTWGTEQETQYF.